The 6 T cell receptor beta chains below were found in one sample sequenced in a study of cytomegalovirus exposure and HLA in healthy donors. A multiplex PCR was run with 60 Vbeta primers and 13 Jbeta primers. The table came from immunoSEQ multiplex PCR; TCRdb's copy has only in-frame clones and leaves some out. The table lists 85,000 to 95,000 clones, more than 75% of them singletons. Sequencing was carried out using PBMCs. The source of these receptors is a man younger than 40 in good health and CMV-seropositive.

The J gene is TRBJ2-7, the V gene TRBV27; maybe TRBD2 (6 bases). V lost 4 bases to trimming and J lost 6 bases, with 13 bases between them. This CDR3 has 13 amino acids. CDR1 is MNHEY, CDR2 SMNVEV, per germline (reference sequence). The CDR3 region is CASSWDEGGEQYF. The CDR3 nucleotides are TGTGCCAGCAGTTGGGACGAGGGAGGCGAGCAGTACTTC.

The V call is TRBV5-1, the J call TRBJ2-7; 11 positions agree with TRBD2. After removal of 0 bases from V and 2 bases from J, the junction contained 7 bases not matched to a gene. The CDR3 extends over 17 amino acids. Germline V gene data show CDR1 as SGHRS and CDR2 as YFSETQ. The CDR3 here is CASSLVSGTSGTYEQYF. The DNA for the CDR3 is TGCGCCAGCAGCTTGGTCTCCGGGACTAGCGGTACCTACGAGCAGTACTTC.

The chain joins TRBV7-6 to TRBJ1-3, with 7 bases fitting TRBD1. V was clipped by 4 bases and J by 0 bases; unmatched bases: 12. There are 18 residues in the CDR3. Germline V CDR1 and CDR2: SGHVS, FNYEAQ. CDR3 residues: CASSSVPGQRLSGNTIYF. The DNA for the CDR3 is TGTGCCAGCAGCTCTGTCCCGGGACAGCGTCTCTCTGGAAACACCATATATTTT.

The genes are TRBV7-9 and TRBJ1-4; D uncertain. V lost 0 bases to trimming and J lost 3 bases, with 11 bases between them. This CDR3 contains 16 residues. The germline CDR1 and CDR2 sequences are SEHNR and FQNEAQ (reference sequence). This chain's CDR3 is CASSLARGIANEKLFF. The CDR3 bases are TGTGCCAGCAGCTTAGCGCGGGGAATAGCTAATGAAAAACTGTTTTTT.

The chain links TRBV5-1 to TRBJ1-3; D is perhaps TRBD1 (5 bases). Germline loops: CDR1 SGHRS, CDR2 YFSETQ. CDR3 length: 13 amino acids. Between the trimmed V and J ends, which lost 7 bases and 5 bases, there was a span of 13 bases. Here the CDR3 reads CASRPDSRNTIYF. The CDR3 DNA follows: TGCGCCAGCCGACCAGACAGCAGAAACACCATATATTTT.

The count of this clone is one. The chain recombines TRBV19 with TRBJ2-7; the match to TRBD2 covers 9 bases. This CDR3 region has 15 residues. Germline CDR1 reads LNHDA; CDR2 reads SQIVND (reference sequence). V shed 3 bases and J 5 bases; nucleotides not matched to a gene: 8. Here the CDR3 DNA reads TGTGCCAGTAGTATCCGAAGCGGGAGGATCCACGAGCAGTACTTC. This translates into CASSIRSGRIHEQYF.